The 10 T cell receptor beta chains reported below all come from one sample, sequenced in a study of CD8+CD57+ T cells in acquired aplastic anemia. Patients picked for sequencing had shown CD8+CD57+ cell expansion detected by flow cytometry. Profiling that covered TCR beta VDJ and CDR3 relied on genomic DNA as its template. TCRdb independently ran MiXCR on the reads; one entry per CDR3 protein. The sample records about 180,000 distinct CDR3 sequences, 63% being singletons. The specimen was sorted CD4+, CD8+, or CD8+CD57+ T cells (not recorded which) from PBMCs. Receptors originate from a human donor with aplastic anemia.

Only a few counts were recorded for this clonotype. This chain connects TRBV7-3 to TRBJ2-5; 9 nucleotides line up with TRBD2. The CDR3 consists of 15 residues. Germline lookup yields CDR1 SGHTA and CDR2 FQGTGA. The ends lost 6 bases at V and 4 bases at J; junction bases unmatched: 9. In DNA, the CDR3 is TGTGCCAGCAGTGCTCCAGCGGGGGGAGCAGAGACCCAGTACTTC. It specifies CASSAPAGGAETQYF.

In this sample, this clonotype turned up a few times. The rearrangement links TRBV20-1 to TRBJ1-1; no reliable D call. V gave up 3 bases and J gave up 3 bases, with 14 bases separating them. Germline CDR1 DFQATT, CDR2 SNEGSKA (reference sequence). CDR3 size: 14 residues. In nucleotides, the CDR3 is TGCAGTGCTAGCCCCGGGGTCGGGGACACTGAAGCTTTCTTT. It yields the protein CSASPGVGDTEAFF.

The genes are TRBV20-1 and TRBJ2-7; TRBD1 might be the D (5 bases). The CDR3 has 13 residues. Germline V gene data show CDR1 as DFQATT and CDR2 as SNEGSKA (reference sequence). The V end lost 3 bases, the J end lost 3 bases, and 12 bases lay between the germline ends. The CDR3 region is CSASDDRYYEQYF. CDR3 DNA sequence: TGCAGTGCTAGTGATGACAGATACTACGAGCAGTACTTC.

This clonotype was counted ten times or more. The chain is built from TRBV4-1 and TRBJ2-3; D unresolved. The V gene lost 3 bases and the J gene lost 2 bases, with 3 bases spanning the gap. The CDR3 totals 12 residues. In germline, CDR1 is MGHRA, CDR2 YSYEKL. CDR3 DNA sequence: TGCGCCAGCAGCCAGCCCACAGATACGCAGTATTTT. It translates to CASSQPTDTQYF.

As to this clonotype: With a much larger clone just one base away, this may be a read error. This chain links TRBV24-1 with TRBJ1-1; D remains ambiguous. This CDR3 is built from 13 residues. CDR1 KGHDR and CDR2 SFDVKD come from the germline V gene. This CDR3 reads CATSGGLNTAALF. CDR3 coding DNA: TGTGCCACCAGTGGCGGGTTGAACACTGCAGCTCTCTTT.

This chain joins TRBV20-1 and TRBJ2-7; D is ambiguous. CDR1 is DFQATT, CDR2 SNEGSKA, per germline (reference sequence). CDR3 length: 17 amino acids. V lost 0 bases and J lost 3, with 21 bases in between. Here the CDR3 reads CSARDLRTPTQYYEQYF. The DNA of the CDR3 is TGCAGTGCTAGAGATCTGAGAACCCCCACCCAGTACTACGAGCAGTACTTC.

The chain recombines TRBV7-8 with TRBJ1-2; TRBD1 matches 7 bases. The CDR3 is 14 residues long. Germline CDR1 and CDR2: SGHVS and FQNEAQ. J gave up 9 bases and V 1 base, and 8 bases lay outside the gene matches. The chain's CDR3 is CASSLGGGQSRYTF. CDR3 nucleotides: TGTGCCAGCAGCTTAGGTGGGGGACAGTCTCGCTACACCTTC.

This clonotype was counted only a few times. The chain carries TRBV7-2 and TRBJ2-3, with D perhaps matching TRBD1 (5 bases). Germline V lookup: CDR1 SGHTA, CDR2 FQGNSA. V was clipped by 4 bases and J by 4 bases, with 18 bases between them. There are 16 residues in the CDR3. CDR3 in amino acids: CASSSSRRADPDTQYF. In nucleotides, the CDR3 is TGTGCCAGCAGCTCCTCGCGCAGGGCCGACCCAGATACGCAGTATTTT. The complete variable domain, with remaining parts taken from reference TRBV7-2 and TRBJ2-3, reads GAGVSQSPSNKVTEKGKDVELRCDPISGHTALYWYRQSLGQGLEFLIYFQGNSAPDKSGLPSDRFSAERTGGSVSTLTIQRTQQEDSAVYLCASSSSRRADPDTQYFGPGTRLTVL.

This clonotype came up once. J is TRBJ2-1 and V is TRBV6-1; 7 nucleotides match TRBD2. V shed 5 bases and J 9 bases; nucleotides not matched to a gene: 7. Per germline, CDR1 MNHNS and CDR2 SASEGT. This CDR3 is built from 13 residues. CDR3 in amino acids: CASSLGRGTEQFF. CDR3 coding DNA: TGTGCCAGCAGTCTGGGGAGGGGCACTGAGCAGTTCTTC.

This clonotype occurred many times. The chain has TRBV12-3 or TRBV12-4 and TRBJ1-2, with D possibly TRBD1 on 5 matching bases. V lost 3 bases and J lost 3, with 11 bases in between. The CDR3 spans 14 residues. CDR3 DNA sequence: TGTGCCAGCAGTTTCGAGCAGGGCTACTATGGCTACACCTTC. Encoded protein: CASSFEQGYYGYTF.